The subject of this entry is one TCR beta chain. This clone was found a few times. It lacks a known antigen. Base qualities are not at hand, and no much larger clone is one base apart. The CDR3 has 14 amino acids, counting the end cysteine and phenylalanine. Only CDR3 DNA is held: 42 bases, read in frame from base 1. Based on the germline V gene, the CDR1 and CDR2 sequences are SNHLY and FYNNEI. After removal of 9 bases from V and 1 base from J, the junction retains 4 bases not matched to a gene. The donors were healthy, HIV-negative adults with no recently reported acute infections or vaccinations. Every donor was a Caucasian adult residing in Nashville, Tennessee, USA. CD4+ T cells were enriched by magnetic negative selection, after which naive cells were positively selected on CD45RA and the negative fraction was taken as the memory subset. After blood collection by leukapheresis, PBMCs were isolated using Ficoll-Histopaque density gradient centrifugation and then cryopreserved in the vapor phase of liquid nitrogen. Purity and quantity of every magnetically sorted T cell population were checked by analytical flow cytometry. Genomic DNA was isolated from each sorted fraction and quantified by UV absorbance on a Nanodrop 2000c.

Using the deep immunoSEQ assay, multiplex PCR amplified TCR CDR3 regions from genomic DNA. For each cell subset, the extracted genomic DNA was distributed evenly across all wells of several immunoSEQ 96-well plates, and each plate served as one replicate. For sorted subsets, roughly 200 ng of genomic DNA, equivalent to around 30,000 T cell genomes, went into each replicate PCR. The purified libraries were quantified using a Qubit 3.0 fluorometer, sized with a Bioanalyzer 2100, and then quantified again using the KAPA Library Quantification kit. Every immunoSEQ 96-well plate was sequenced on a dedicated single-read 150-cycle Illumina NextSeq 550 flow cell. The authors' pipeline ran thus. The immunoSEQ output contained only junctional sequences without quality scores, so filtering could not match that applied to full-length reads. To assign V/J genes and CDR3, sequences were annotated using PyIR, a Python wrapper for IgBLAST v1.9, with IMGT germline references. Any read was removed if the V/J assignment was weak (E-value above 1e-6), the CDR3 was missing, or the read contained stop codons, out-of-frame junctions, or ambiguous translated residues. A V3J clonotype was defined by an identical inferred V gene, J gene, and CDR3 amino acid sequence. Percentage overlap between repertoires was calculated by dividing the number of shared unique clonotypes by the size of the smaller repertoire. Three approaches were used to assess repertoire richness: RTK rarefaction, the Chao1 estimator, and Recon v2.1 estimates of unobserved clonotypes. Generation probabilities were computed with OLGA for all TCRbeta clonotypes obtained by the gDNA method from four donors. This immuneACCESS table, as held by TCRdb, lists in-frame sequences with V and J called but not all clones. Of the missing ones, under half trace to an unresolved V gene in checked studies; the others have no known cause. V, J and clone size were drawn from that table, and D and trimming were deduced from the DNA. The sample table contains millions of clones; only one count was recorded for 93% of them. The ten largest account for 0.35% to 0.5% of the sample.

These data originate in a study of shared clonotypes between healthy human individuals (dated by TCRdb to between 2020 and 2021). Broadly, across the study: A couple of women and a few men aged 18 to 49 years were included in the cohort. To estimate repertoire size and how much clonotypes are shared between individuals, the study performed deep sequencing of blood TCR repertoires from about five healthy adults. For each donor, CD4 naive and CD4 memory were each run on three plates, CD8 naive on two plates, and CD8 memory on one plate. Libraries were prepared and TCR repertoires were sequenced by different laboratories using diverse techniques, in order to increase sequencing depth and limit assay-specific biases. Between about 0.85 and 8.9 billion PBMCs per donor were obtained by leukapheresis. Paper-wide results and their limitations: Estimated clonotype richness was generally larger for naive than for memory subsets. Compared with non-shared clonotypes, clonotypes shared by all four sorted-subset donors had higher generation probabilities. Incomplete sequencing was indicated by rarefaction of sorted-subset datasets, despite the large sequencing depth. Pairwise subsampling led to the expectation that sequencing depth would affect the degree of clonotype sharing among donors. Because the study included only a small number of donors, the genetic and exposure-history diversity represented was limited. Sampling was restricted to blood, and TCR repertoires in tissue are likely to differ from TCR repertoires in blood. When a handful of donors were compared, the shared fraction of clonotypes was 5% to 6.5% for naive CD4, around 3.6% for naive CD8, roughly 2.3% for memory CD4, and 0.4% for memory CD8.

Recombination connected TRBV2 to TRBJ1-5; 9 bases in the middle match TRBD1. This clonotype was sampled from a man aged 18 to 30 in good health. Some clones in this sample may be carry-over from other donors' samples. Specimen: naive CD4+ T cells from PBMCs. The cell subset or site label of this sample denotes: CD45RA+ positively selected. The DNA sequence follows: TGTGCCAGGGGGACAGGGACAAGCAATCAGCCCCAGCATTTT. It is translated as CARGTGTSNQPQHF.